A selection of T cell receptor beta chains follows, all from one sample in a study of CD8+CD57+ T cells in acquired aplastic anemia. From the reads, TCRdb called clonotypes with MiXCR, one entry per CDR3 protein. The table includes approximately 190,000 distinct CDR3 sequences, around half detected once. The specimen sequenced was sorted CD4+, CD8+, or CD8+CD57+ T cells (not recorded which) from PBMCs. All receptors derive from a human donor with aplastic anemia. CDR3s include the opening cysteine and the closing phenylalanine or tryptophan. D genes are given only for firm matches. A clone size is listed for some rows: how often the clone was seen (once, few, many), or a class if it is expanded.

CDR3aa: CASSYSTGGYGYTF
CDR3nt: TGTGCCAGCAGTTACTCGACGGGGGGGTATGGCTACACCTTC
j_gene: TRBJ1-2
v_gene: TRBV6-5
abundance: many
d_gene: -

CDR3aa: CASSSGGLETQYF
CDR3nt: TGTGCCAGCAGCTCGGGAGGGCTCGAGACCCAGTACTTC
j_gene: TRBJ2-5
v_gene: TRBV7-6
abundance: few
d_gene: TRBD2

CDR3aa: CASSETGGASYEQYF
CDR3nt: TGTGCCAGCAGTGAGACAGGGGGGGCATCCTACGAGCAGTACTTC
j_gene: TRBJ2-7
v_gene: TRBV2
abundance: -
d_gene: TRBD1

CDR3aa: CASSPSVNTGELFF
CDR3nt: TGTGCCAGCAGCCCTAGCGTAAACACCGGGGAGCTGTTTTTT
j_gene: TRBJ2-2
v_gene: TRBV7-2
abundance: -
d_gene: -

CDR3aa: CANPFYSIQGASEAFF
CDR3nt: TGTGCCAACCCATTTTACTCGATCCAGGGGGCTAGTGAAGCTTTCTTT
j_gene: TRBJ1-1
v_gene: TRBV25-1
abundance: -
d_gene: TRBD1

CDR3aa: CASSESWSGGLEINTF
CDR3nt: TGTGCCAGCAGTGAATCTTGGTCGGGGGGATTAGAAATAAACACCTTC
j_gene: TRBJ1-2
v_gene: TRBV25-1
abundance: once
d_gene: -

CDR3aa: CSVPVGKVAEAFF
CDR3nt: TGCAGCGTTCCCGTCGGGAAGGTCGCTGAAGCTTTCTTT
j_gene: TRBJ1-1
v_gene: TRBV29-1
abundance: -
d_gene: -

CDR3aa: CASSLVNGEKLFF
CDR3nt: TGTGCCAGCAGCTTAGTTAACGGTGAAAAACTGTTTTTT
j_gene: TRBJ1-4
v_gene: TRBV7-9
abundance: once
d_gene: -

CDR3aa: CASRFAQGRTYEQYF
CDR3nt: TGTGCCAGTAGATTTGCCCAGGGCAGGACCTACGAGCAGTACTTC
j_gene: TRBJ2-7
v_gene: TRBV19
abundance: -
d_gene: -

CDR3aa: CATSGARGRAKFTTDTQHF
CDR3nt: TGTGCCACCAGCGGAGCCCGCGGGAGGGCCAAGTTCACCACAGATACGCAGCATTTT
j_gene: TRBJ1-5
v_gene: TRBV15
abundance: -
d_gene: -

CDR3aa: CASSELVQNYEQHF
CDR3nt: TGCGCCAGCAGTGAACTAGTACAGAACTACGAGCAGCACTTC
j_gene: TRBJ2-7
v_gene: TRBV10-1
abundance: -
d_gene: -

CDR3aa: CAIRTGTGPYGYTF
CDR3nt: TGTGCCATCAGAACCGGGACAGGGCCATATGGCTACACCTTC
j_gene: TRBJ1-2
v_gene: TRBV10-3
abundance: -
d_gene: TRBD1

CDR3aa: CAISESIGTYEQYF
CDR3nt: TGTGCCATCAGTGAGTCGATCGGAACCTACGAGCAGTACTTC
j_gene: TRBJ2-7
v_gene: TRBV10-3
abundance: -
d_gene: -

CDR3aa: CASSTGGGELFF
CDR3nt: TGTGCCAGCAGTACGGGGGGCGGGGAGCTGTTTTTT
j_gene: TRBJ2-2
v_gene: TRBV2
abundance: -
d_gene: TRBD2

CDR3aa: CASSRTGSAGELFF
CDR3nt: TGTGCCAGCAGCCGGACAGGGTCGGCCGGGGAGCTGTTTTTT
j_gene: TRBJ2-2
v_gene: TRBV7-3
abundance: -
d_gene: TRBD1

CDR3aa: CASSIAAIAYEQYF
CDR3nt: TGTGCCAGTAGTATAGCGGCCATTGCCTACGAGCAGTACTTC
j_gene: TRBJ2-7
v_gene: TRBV19
abundance: many
d_gene: -

CDR3aa: CASSLARRVETQYF
CDR3nt: TGTGCCAGCAGCTTAGCGCGAAGGGTAGAGACCCAGTACTTC
j_gene: TRBJ2-5
v_gene: TRBV7-2
abundance: few
d_gene: -

CDR3aa: CASSLLGDTYEQYF
CDR3nt: TGTGCCAGCAGCTTATTGGGAGATACCTACGAGCAGTACTTC
j_gene: TRBJ2-7
v_gene: TRBV7-9
abundance: -
d_gene: -

CDR3aa: CASSPPPNSCEQYF
CDR3nt: TGTGCCAGCTCACCACCACCCAATTCCTGCGAGCAGTACTTC
j_gene: TRBJ2-7
v_gene: TRBV18
abundance: -
d_gene: -

CDR3aa: CASSQERLSSGNTIYF
CDR3nt: TGTGCCAGCAGCCAAGAAAGATTGAGCTCTGGAAACACCATATATTTT
j_gene: TRBJ1-3
v_gene: TRBV14
abundance: -
d_gene: -

CDR3aa: CATSARLVGGEQFF
CDR3nt: TGTGCCACCAGCGCTAGACTAGTCGGCGGAGAGCAGTTCTTC
j_gene: TRBJ2-1
v_gene: TRBV15
abundance: once
d_gene: -

CDR3aa: CAISDPEGNQPQHF
CDR3nt: TGTGCCATCAGTGATCCCGAGGGGAATCAGCCCCAGCATTTT
j_gene: TRBJ1-5
v_gene: TRBV10-3
abundance: -
d_gene: -

CDR3aa: CASSLAPPYNEQFF
CDR3nt: TGCGCCAGCAGCTTGGCCCCCCCTTACAATGAGCAGTTCTTC
j_gene: TRBJ2-1
v_gene: TRBV5-1
abundance: -
d_gene: -

CDR3aa: CASSLVGTGMPEQYF
CDR3nt: TGTGCCAGCAGCTTAGTCGGGACAGGAATGCCCGAGCAGTACTTC
j_gene: TRBJ2-7
v_gene: TRBV11-2
abundance: many
d_gene: TRBD1

CDR3aa: CASSLDRGRQFF
CDR3nt: TGTGCCAGCAGTTTAGATAGGGGGAGGCAGTTCTTC
j_gene: TRBJ2-1
v_gene: TRBV12-3/TRBV12-4
abundance: many
d_gene: -

CDR3aa: CSATGAGANVLTF
CDR3nt: TGCAGTGCGACAGGGGCTGGGGCCAACGTCCTGACTTTC
j_gene: TRBJ2-6
v_gene: TRBV20-1
abundance: -
d_gene: TRBD1

CDR3aa: CSARDIQTQTSEQYF
CDR3nt: TGCAGTGCTAGAGATATTCAGACCCAAACTTCCGAGCAGTACTTC
j_gene: TRBJ2-7
v_gene: TRBV20-1
abundance: -
d_gene: -

CDR3aa: CATRDRGYGYTF
CDR3nt: TGTGCCACCCGGGACAGGGGATATGGCTACACCTTC
j_gene: TRBJ1-2
v_gene: TRBV10-3
abundance: -
d_gene: TRBD1

CDR3aa: CATFRNTGELFF
CDR3nt: TGTGCCACATTCAGGAACACCGGGGAGCTGTTTTTT
j_gene: TRBJ2-2
v_gene: TRBV2
abundance: -
d_gene: -

CDR3aa: CASSFVGTGPPDTQYF
CDR3nt: TGTGCCAGCAGCTTCGTCGGGACAGGCCCCCCAGATACGCAGTATTTT
j_gene: TRBJ2-3
v_gene: TRBV7-9
abundance: many
d_gene: TRBD1

CDR3aa: CASSVQGARTDTQYF
CDR3nt: TGTGCCAGCAGCGTACAGGGGGCGCGCACAGATACGCAGTATTTT
j_gene: TRBJ2-3
v_gene: TRBV9
abundance: many
d_gene: TRBD1

CDR3aa: CASSAIEGGGEQYF
CDR3nt: TGTGCCAGCAGTGCCATCGAGGGGGGCGGCGAGCAGTACTTT
j_gene: TRBJ2-7
v_gene: TRBV2
abundance: few
d_gene: -

CDR3aa: CASSLTGGRYDEQFF
CDR3nt: TGTGCCAGCAGCTTAACGGGAGGGAGGTATGATGAGCAGTTCTTC
j_gene: TRBJ2-1
v_gene: TRBV7-2
abundance: once
d_gene: TRBD2

CDR3aa: CASSSNRDQPQHF
CDR3nt: TGTGCCAGCAGCTCTAACAGGGATCAGCCCCAGCATTTT
j_gene: TRBJ1-5
v_gene: TRBV2
abundance: -
d_gene: -

CDR3aa: CASSQDGQSYAQYF
CDR3nt: TGTGCCAGCAGCCAAGATGGCCAGTCCTACGCGCAGTACTTC
j_gene: TRBJ2-7
v_gene: TRBV4-2
abundance: -
d_gene: -

CDR3aa: CATSRDNSGANVLTF
CDR3nt: TGTGCCACCAGCAGAGACAACTCTGGGGCCAACGTCCTGACTTTC
j_gene: TRBJ2-6
v_gene: TRBV15
abundance: -
d_gene: -

CDR3aa: CSAIPTGTYEQYF
CDR3nt: TGCAGTGCTATCCCGACCGGTACCTACGAGCAGTACTTC
j_gene: TRBJ2-7
v_gene: TRBV20-1
abundance: -
d_gene: -

CDR3aa: CASSVSSEQFF
CDR3nt: TGTGCCAGCAGCGTGTCCAGTGAGCAGTTCTTC
j_gene: TRBJ2-1
v_gene: TRBV9
abundance: -
d_gene: -

CDR3aa: CATSRGDRPSGVDTQYF
CDR3nt: TGTGCCACCAGCAGGGGGGACAGGCCTAGTGGGGTTGATACGCAGTATTTT
j_gene: TRBJ2-3
v_gene: TRBV15
abundance: -
d_gene: TRBD1

CDR3aa: CASSVGDSYEQYF
CDR3nt: TGCGCCAGCAGTGTCGGGGATTCCTACGAGCAGTACTTC
j_gene: TRBJ2-7
v_gene: TRBV10-2
abundance: few
d_gene: -

CDR3aa: CASSPRTSLEQFF
CDR3nt: TGTGCCAGCAGCCCCCGGACTAGCTTAGAGCAGTTCTTC
j_gene: TRBJ2-1
v_gene: TRBV9
abundance: -
d_gene: TRBD2

CDR3aa: CSVLETGGNEQYF
CDR3nt: TGCAGCGTCCTCGAGACAGGGGGCAACGAGCAGTACTTC
j_gene: TRBJ2-7
v_gene: TRBV29-1
abundance: -
d_gene: TRBD1

CDR3aa: CSASSLTDTQYF
CDR3nt: TGCAGCGCATCTAGCCTCACAGATACGCAGTATTTT
j_gene: TRBJ2-3
v_gene: TRBV29-1
abundance: -
d_gene: -

CDR3aa: CSARDPGRSSNTEAFF
CDR3nt: TGCAGTGCTAGAGATCCGGGACGAAGCTCGAACACTGAAGCTTTCTTT
j_gene: TRBJ1-1
v_gene: TRBV20-1
abundance: many
d_gene: -

CDR3aa: CASSSRLGGEETQYF
CDR3nt: TGTGCCAGCAGCTCCAGACTGGGAGGGGAAGAGACCCAGTACTTC
j_gene: TRBJ2-5
v_gene: TRBV5-4
abundance: -
d_gene: TRBD2

CDR3aa: CSVAHAKDVYTF
CDR3nt: TGCAGCGTTGCCCATGCGAAGGATGTCTACACCTTC
j_gene: TRBJ1-2
v_gene: TRBV29-1
abundance: -
d_gene: -

CDR3aa: CSARDYRMKNTQYF
CDR3nt: TGCAGTGCTAGAGATTACAGAATGAAAAATACGCAGTATTTT
j_gene: TRBJ2-3
v_gene: TRBV20-1
abundance: few
d_gene: -

CDR3aa: CAISDARGGNQPQHF
CDR3nt: TGTGCCATCAGTGACGCCAGGGGGGGCAATCAGCCCCAGCATTTT
j_gene: TRBJ1-5
v_gene: TRBV10-3
abundance: -
d_gene: TRBD1

CDR3aa: CASSLVGQPAYEQYF
CDR3nt: TGTGCCAGCAGCTTAGTGGGGCAGCCTGCCTACGAGCAGTACTTC
j_gene: TRBJ2-7
v_gene: TRBV11-2
abundance: -
d_gene: -

CDR3aa: CATAQGNYGYTF
CDR3nt: TGTGCCACCGCACAGGGGAACTATGGCTACACCTTC
j_gene: TRBJ1-2
v_gene: TRBV10-3
abundance: -
d_gene: TRBD1

CDR3aa: CSVEGLFNEQFF
CDR3nt: TGCAGCGTTGAGGGTCTGTTCAATGAGCAGTTCTTC
j_gene: TRBJ2-1
v_gene: TRBV29-1
abundance: -
d_gene: -

CDR3aa: CSVARTGGSPLHF
CDR3nt: TGCAGCGTCGCCAGGACAGGGGGTTCACCCCTCCACTTT
j_gene: TRBJ1-6
v_gene: TRBV29-1
abundance: -
d_gene: TRBD1